The present T cell receptor beta chain was sequenced within a study of graft-versus-host responses after intestinal transplantation (dated by TCRdb to the early 2020s). About the investigation overall: Recipients received multivisceral, liver-intestinal, or isolated intestinal transplants. To identify alloreactive clones, pre-transplant mixed lymphocyte reaction products were sequenced and then compared with unstimulated pre-transplant donor and recipient T cells. Graft-versus-host and host-versus-graft alloreactive T cell clones were tracked in the graft, circulation and bone marrow after intestinal transplantation using bulk TCR-beta CDR3 sequencing. Rather than being sequenced by the commercial service, samples from a few later patients were sequenced in-house on an Illumina MiSeq and processed with MiXCR. Every recipient was given anti-thymocyte globulin induction, followed by 2 to 4 years of maintenance tacrolimus and steroids. Donor T cell macrochimerism was defined as a peak of at least 4% donor T cells among recipient peripheral blood mononuclear cells. The cohort enrolled about two dozen intestinal transplant recipients including one retransplant, and a few patients lacking pretransplant specimens were excluded. Overall study outcomes, separate from this receptor: Early after transplant, peak levels of circulating GvH clones were associated with declines in HvG clones. GvH clones were detected in recipient bone marrow, and some appeared earlier in ileal mucosa or blood, consistent with an intestinal mucosal origin. In patients with donor T cell macrochimerism, the allografts had high GvH to HvG T cell clonal ratios. The relatively low number and heterogeneity of intestinal transplant patients limited the conclusions.

What this sample's time point label stands for: cells obtained before transplantation from donor or recipient. CD3+CD4+ and CD3+CD8+ populations were FACS-sorted from unstimulated pre-transplant donor and recipient cells taken from spleen or lymph nodes. Remarks on this clone: What this receptor recognizes is not known. The sample holds no much larger clone one base away, and base qualities are not on file.

The germline V gene encodes CDR1 SGHTA and CDR2 FQGTGA. The CDR3 holds 16 amino acids from the cysteine to the phenylalanine. Here the CDR3 DNA is all that survives: 48 bases in frame from base 1. A distance of 11 bases separates the germline ends of V and J, which lose 2 bases and 3 bases respectively. Libraries were prepared through the immunoSEQ multiplex PCR assay. For most patients, genomic DNA was isolated using the Qiagen DNeasy Blood and Tissue Kit and was shipped frozen to Adaptive Biotechnologies for TCR sequencing. For most patients, high-throughput TCR-beta CDR3 sequencing of genomic DNA was performed by Adaptive Biotechnologies. The original methods were these. Adaptive's ImmunoSEQ software supplied the TCR sequencing data for roughly 17 patients, while MiXCR and VDJtools were used to process a few other patients. CD4 versus CD8 sorting errors were corrected by removing sequences found in both subsets at a frequency ratio below 5:1. Because the origin of CDR3 nucleotide sequences shared between donor and recipient could not be assigned, those sequences were removed. Alloreactive clones required at least 2-fold expansion over unstimulated cells and minimum CFSE-low frequency of 0.002% (template counts) or 0.001% (read counts). A clone was considered mappable if detected in the sequenced pre-transplant spleen, lymph node, or MLR CFSE-low populations of the donor or recipient. The cumulative frequency of alloreactive clones was calculated as a percentage of all sequences, weighted by copy number. TCRdb took this table from immuneACCESS and kept in-frame rearrangements with V and J called. Such tables lack part of the clones; where checked against another copy, unresolved V genes explain under half of the gap, and the rest is unexplained. That table gives V, J and clone size, and the DNA gave D and trimming. This sample comprises some 41,000 clones, around 95% of them detected only once. The ten largest clones add up to roughly 0.58% of the sample.

The sequence joins TRBV7-3 to TRBJ1-6; a tentative D call is TRBD1 (5 bases match). The sample here was unstimulated CD8+ T cells sorted from spleen or lymph node cells, taken before transplant. The source is a human donor who was the organ donor for an intestinal transplant. The CDR3 protein: CASSLLGEGYNSPLHF. The sequenced DNA: TGTGCCAGCAGCTTATTGGGGGAAGGCTATAATTCACCCCTCCACTTT.